The TCR beta chain described here comes from a study of blood T cell repertoires in COVID-19. In the study's own analysis: Amplified reference gene primers provided the basis for estimating nucleated cell counts. Clones were sequenced by immunoSEQ multiplex PCR, and TCRdb holds only the in-frame ones, with some missing. D and trimming come from the DNA, and the V and J calls and clone size come from that table. The table records more than 300,000 clones, more than 70% of them present only once. This CDR3 is 15 amino acids long. Germline V gene lookup returns CDR1 MNHNY and CDR2 SVGAGI (reference sequence). Unmatched junction bases numbered 5, after V lost 4 bases and J lost 7 bases. Patients of the Seattle cohort, enrolled during active infection, were followed longitudinally. This clone was recorded once.

This rearrangement joins TRBV6-6 to TRBJ2-2, with 11 bases aligning to TRBD1. The clonotype originates from a woman aged 25 to 45 with COVID-19, enrolled during active disease. Sequencing was performed on peripheral blood. CDR3 region: CASSLGQGVSGELFF. The CDR3 nucleotides are TGTGCCAGCAGTTTGGGACAGGGGGTGAGCGGGGAGCTGTTTTTT.